This paragraph covers one T cell receptor (beta chain) sequence. This sample was taken from a study of blood T cell repertoires in COVID-19. Study in general: Specimens from acute and convalescent COVID-19 originated in the United States, Italy and Spain. T cells, B-cell-depleted T cells, or PBMCs provided the cDNA or gDNA that served as material.

Methods used by the authors: Estimates of nucleated cell counts were drawn from the amplification of reference gene primers. The protocol was immunoSEQ multiplex PCR, while the TCRdb copy is restricted to in-frame clones and leaves out a portion. V, J and clone size were drawn from that table, and D and trimming were deduced from the DNA. The sample holds over 150,000 clones, roughly 78% seen once. The receptor comes from a man at least 80 years old with acute or convalescent COVID-19. The source material was peripheral blood.

CDR3 bases: TGTGCCAGCAGCTTAGGGGGGGGGCCTTGGGCAGATACGCAGTATTTT. Residues: CASSLGGGPWADTQYF. The rearrangement links TRBV7-2 to TRBJ2-3, with TRBD2 as a possible D gene (7 bases). With 1 base removed from V and 4 bases from J, the gap between germline ends came to 15 bases. The CDR3 spans 16 residues. Germline V gene sequence: CDR1 SGHTA, CDR2 FQGNSA.